These 26 T cell receptor beta chains originate from one sample sequenced in a study of early T cells in non-severe SARS-CoV-2 infection listed by TCRdb under 2021. Libraries were prepared through 5' RACE. TCRdb lists the instrument as NextSeq 500. The raw public data were reprocessed by TCRdb itself: fastp quality trimming at Q25, MiXCR clonotype calling, in-frame beta chains only. Merged by CDR3 protein, the rows form single entries marked with the most common genes and DNA. The sample profile shows 50,000 to 65,000 distinct CDR3 sequences; less than 9.5% of them were found once. The top ten clonotypes cover about 10% of the sample. The input for sequencing was whole blood, taken at baseline. These receptors were obtained from an adult who was a healthcare worker with PCR-confirmed SARS-CoV-2 infection or an uninfected control (not recorded which).

For this clonotype: A junction end diverges from the germline sequence, so it may reflect a read error. The chain recombines TRBV6-6 with TRBJ2-5, with D unclear. The CDR3 loop spans 10 amino acids. Germline V gene sequence: CDR1 MNHNY, CDR2 SVGAGI (reference sequence). The CDR3 reads CASSYFSMVF. CDR3 sequence (DNA): TGTGCCAGCAGTTACTTTTCCATGGTCTTC.

The CDR3 sequence is CAISDTRNTEAFF. CDR3 sequence (DNA): TGTGCCATCAGTGATACGCGGAACACTGAAGCTTTCTTT. The rearrangement links TRBV10-3 to TRBJ1-1; D gene unclear. Trimming stripped 3 bases from V and 1 base from J, with 6 bases between. The CDR3 consists of 13 residues. Germline lookup yields CDR1 ENHRY and CDR2 SYGVKD.

This clonotype was seen at least ten times. The V call is TRBV28, the J call TRBJ1-5, with 7 bases aligning to TRBD1. The CDR3 runs 15 residues. Trimming took 2 bases from V and 5 from J; bases not matched to a gene: 6. The germline V gene encodes CDR1 MDHEN and CDR2 SYDVKM. The CDR3: CASSLTDRDHQPQHF. In DNA form, the CDR3 reads TGTGCCAGCAGTTTAACCGACAGGGATCATCAGCCCCAGCATTTT.

This clonotype was picked up many times. In DNA form, the CDR3 reads TGCAGTGCTAGACCCCGGACAGGGGGGTACGAGCAGTACTTC. Its protein is CSARPRTGGYEQYF. The J gene is TRBJ2-7, the V gene TRBV20-1, with 10 bases aligning to TRBD1. Germline V CDR1 and CDR2: DFQATT, SNEGSKA (reference sequence). V lost 2 bases, J lost 4 bases, and 5 bases stayed unmatched. This CDR3 comprises 14 residues.

This clonotype was seen many times. Its ends do not fully match the called genes, so a read error is possible. This rearrangement joins TRBV12-3 or TRBV12-4 to TRBJ2-5, with 8 bases aligning to TRBD2. The CDR3 runs 14 residues. CDR3 residues: CASSLDGLAGTQYF. CDR3 nucleotides: TGTGCCAGCAGCTTAGACGGACTAGCCGGGACCCAGTACTTC.

This clonotype has a count of ten or more. This chain connects TRBV3-1 to TRBJ1-1; maybe TRBD1 (6 bases). Trimming removed 2 bases from V and 1 base from J, with 8 bases in between. There are 14 residues in the CDR3. The germline CDR1 and CDR2 sequences are LGHDT and YNNKEL (reference sequence). The CDR3 is CASSQQGKNTEAFF. As DNA, the CDR3 is TGTGCCAGCAGCCAACAGGGGAAGAACACTGAAGCTTTCTTT.

This clonotype was seen a few times. The junction departs from germline at one end; a sequencing error may be responsible. V is TRBV12-5 and J is TRBJ2-1; D is perhaps TRBD2 (5 bases). Per germline, CDR1 LGHNT and CDR2 FRNRAP. The CDR3 runs to 19 residues. CDR3 loop: CASGLVLNQGGHSYNEQFF. The CDR3 DNA reads as TGTGCTAGTGGTCTGGTTCTGAATCAAGGAGGCCACTCCTACAATGAGCAGTTCTTC.

In its sample, this clonotype was seen many times. The chain recombines TRBV28 with TRBJ2-7; D call uncertain. Per germline, CDR1 MDHEN and CDR2 SYDVKM. Between the trimmed V and J ends, which lost 7 bases and 5 bases, there was a span of 18 bases. There are 14 residues in the CDR3. The CDR3 bases are TGTGCCAGCACCCATGACGGCGCGGCCCACGAGCAGTACTTC. It yields the protein CASTHDGAAHEQYF.

V usage is TRBV12-3 or TRBV12-4 and J usage is TRBJ2-2, with D possibly TRBD2 on 6 matching bases. The germline V and J ends were trimmed by 6 bases and 6 bases, with 11 bases remaining between them. The CDR3 extends over 13 amino acids. CDR3 loop: CASSKLASGELFF. In DNA, the CDR3 is TGTGCCAGCAGCAAACTAGCCTCCGGGGAGCTGTTTTTT.

This clonotype was picked up many times. The chain links TRBV28 to TRBJ2-5; 7 bases match TRBD2. CDR1 and CDR2 from the germline V gene are MDHEN and SYDVKM. Trimming cost V 4 bases and J 2 bases; bases outside gene matches: 7. This CDR3 comprises 15 residues. CDR3 DNA: TGTGCCAGCAGTTCGCCCACGGGGGGACAAGAGACCCAGTACTTC. It is translated as CASSSPTGGQETQYF.

At least ten counts were recorded for this clonotype. The V call is TRBV11-2, the J call TRBJ2-7; D may match TRBD1 or TRBD2 (5 bases each). V gave up 8 bases and J gave up 0 bases, with 17 bases separating them. CDR1 is SGHAT and CDR2 is FQNNGV in the germline V gene. CDR3 length: 15 amino acids. The CDR3: CASRGARKGSYEQYF. For the CDR3, the DNA is TGTGCCAGCCGAGGGGCTAGGAAAGGCTCCTACGAGCAGTACTTC. The full variable domain, rest sourced from reference TRBV11-2 and TRBJ2-7, is EAGVAQSPRYKIIEKRQSVAFWCNPISGHATLYWYQQILGQGPKLLIQFQNNGVVDDSQLPKDRFSAERLKGVDSTLKIQPAKLEDSAVYLCASRGARKGSYEQYFGPGTRLTVT.

This clonotype appeared a few times. The rearrangement joins TRBV6-5 to TRBJ1-4; tentative D call: TRBD1 (5 bases). There are 15 residues in the CDR3. Germline V gene sequence: CDR1 MNHEY, CDR2 SVGAGI. The V gene lost 6 bases and the J gene lost 7 bases, with 18 bases spanning the gap. The chain's CDR3 is CASRVSGAGGEKLFF. Here the CDR3 DNA reads TGTGCCAGCAGGGTTTCCGGGGCCGGGGGTGAAAAACTGTTTTTT.

This clonotype was counted ten times or more. The gene calls are TRBV9 and TRBJ2-1; 8 bases are shared with TRBD2. The V segment lost 0 bases and the J segment 7 bases; nucleotides outside the gene matches: 6. Germline V lookup: CDR1 SGDLS, CDR2 YYNGEE. CDR3 length: 15 residues. CDR3 sequence: CASSVGSGRQNEQFF. For the CDR3, the DNA is TGTGCCAGCAGCGTAGGAAGCGGGAGACAGAATGAGCAGTTCTTC.

This clonotype was counted many times. The rearrangement joins TRBV29-1 to TRBJ2-7, with D possibly matching TRBD1 (6 bases). This CDR3 is built from 14 residues. V lost 5 bases and J lost 4, with 18 bases in between. Germline loops: CDR1 SQVTM, CDR2 ANQGSEA. CDR3 nucleotides: TGCAGCGTTCCCTCCGGGACACCGATTTACGAGCAGTACTTC. It codes for CSVPSGTPIYEQYF.

The chain joins TRBV6-2 or TRBV6-3 to TRBJ1-1, with 7 bases matching TRBD1. The CDR3 is made up of 15 amino acids. V dropped 2 bases and J dropped 8; count of bases not matched to a gene: 11. Looked up from germline, CDR1 is MNHEY and CDR2 is SVGEGT. The CDR3 nucleotides are TGTGCCAGCAGTTACAGGACAGGATGGAATCGCGAAGCTTTCTTT. It specifies CASSYRTGWNREAFF.

This clonotype appeared a few times. This CDR3 is CATSLTGGSNQPQHF. DNA of the CDR3: TGTGCCACCAGTCTCACAGGGGGTAGCAATCAGCCCCAGCATTTT. The rearrangement links TRBV24-1 to TRBJ1-5; 8 nucleotides align to TRBD1. With 6 bases clipped from V and 0 bases from J, the junction kept 3 bases outside the gene matches. The CDR3 runs 15 residues. Germline CDR1 reads KGHDR; CDR2 reads SFDVKD.

CDR3 DNA: TGCAGCGTCGAACGGGACGGCAACACAGATACGCAGTATTTT. It encodes CSVERDGNTDTQYF. The chain carries TRBV29-1 and TRBJ2-3; possibly TRBD1 or TRBD2 for D (5 bases each). Trimming left V 6 bases short and J 2 bases short, with 15 bases between. The CDR3 sequence is 14 residues long. Germline CDR1 is SQVTM and CDR2 is ANQGSEA.

The genes are TRBV12-3 or TRBV12-4 and TRBJ2-6; D possibly corresponds to TRBD1 (5 bases). The length of the CDR3 is 13 residues. Deletions cut 7 bases from V and 4 bases from J, with 8 bases between. CDR3 protein: CASTQVGANVLTF. The DNA of the CDR3 is TGTGCCAGCACACAGGTGGGGGCCAACGTCCTGACTTTC.

The rearrangement links TRBV7-2 to TRBJ2-3; D not resolved. Trimming cost V 4 bases and J 0 bases, with 11 bases left between them. Germline CDR1 reads SGHTA; CDR2 reads FQGNSA. CDR3 length: 15 residues. The CDR3 reads CASSYSPLSTDTQYF. CDR3 nucleotide sequence: TGTGCCAGCAGCTACAGCCCCCTCAGCACAGATACGCAGTATTTT. The entire variable domain, with the rest obtained from reference TRBV7-2 and TRBJ2-3, is as follows: GAGVSQSPSNKVTEKGKDVELRCDPISGHTALYWYRQSLGQGLEFLIYFQGNSAPDKSGLPSDRFSAERTGGSVSTLTIQRTQQEDSAVYLCASSYSPLSTDTQYFGPGTRLTVL.

The J gene is TRBJ2-5, the V gene TRBV7-2, with D unclear. V gave up 5 bases and J gave up 5 bases, with 6 bases separating them. The CDR3 runs 11 residues. Per germline, CDR1 SGHTA and CDR2 FQGNSA. In DNA form, the CDR3 reads TGTGCCAGCAGCCCCTTTGAGACCCAGTACTTC. It specifies CASSPFETQYF.

This rearrangement joins TRBV5-6 to TRBJ2-7; the D call may be TRBD1 or TRBD2 (5 bases each). CDR3 length: 15 amino acids. CDR1 and CDR2 from the germline V gene are SGHDT and YYEEEE. V shed 0 bases and J shed 6 bases, with 16 bases lying between them. The CDR3 protein is CASSLGLRESGEQYF. For the CDR3, the DNA is TGTGCCAGCAGCTTGGGCCTCAGGGAGTCAGGCGAGCAGTACTTC.

The table lists this clonotype with many counts. The V call is TRBV21-1, the J call TRBJ2-1. TRBV21-1 is classified as a pseudogene. The length of the CDR3 is 16 residues. The CDR3 is CASSKSRRNSYNEQFF. Here the CDR3 DNA reads TGTGCCAGCAGCAAATCTCGGCGGAACTCCTACAATGAGCAGTTCTTC.

This clonotype has more than one count but fewer than ten. DNA for the CDR3: TGTGCCAGCAGGGATGGACAGGGCCTCCACGAGCAGTACTTC. It encodes CASRDGQGLHEQYF. The chain combines TRBV5-4 with TRBJ2-7; 8 positions match TRBD1. The junction had 9 bases not matched to a gene; V was cut back by 5 bases and J by 5 bases. The germline V gene has CDR1 SGHNT and CDR2 YYREEE (reference sequence). The CDR3 totals 14 residues.

This clonotype was seen a handful of times. The chain recombines TRBV20-1 with TRBJ2-3; D call uncertain. This CDR3 has 13 amino acids. The V end lost 3 bases, the J end lost 5 bases, and 12 bases lay between the germline ends. The germline V gene has CDR1 DFQATT and CDR2 SNEGSKA (reference sequence). DNA of the CDR3: TGCAGTGCTAGCGGCGGTTTTGGAGATACGCAGTATTTT. This translates into CSASGGFGDTQYF.

This clonotype was observed at least ten times. V and J are TRBV7-9 and TRBJ2-7, with D possibly matching TRBD2 (6 bases). The V end lost 5 bases, the J end lost 5 bases, and 19 bases lay between the germline ends. CDR1 and CDR2 (germline): SEHNR, FQNEAQ (reference sequence). This CDR3 is 15 amino acids long. In nucleotides, the CDR3 is TGTGCCAGCAGCGGGGGGTCCACCCCTTTCAACGAGCAGTACTTC. The encoded protein is CASSGGSTPFNEQYF.

This clonotype was seen many times. V usage is TRBV7-9 and J usage is TRBJ2-7; possibly TRBD2 for D (5 bases). The V gene's germline CDR1 is SEHNR and CDR2 FQNEAQ (reference sequence). Trimming took off 5 bases at V and 5 bases at J, with 16 bases between the two ends. This CDR3 is 14 amino acids long. CDR3 region: CASSPGAEVDEQYF. CDR3 nucleotide sequence: TGTGCCAGCAGCCCCGGCGCGGAGGTCGACGAGCAGTACTTC.